Described below is a single TCR beta chain sequence and its context. These data belong to a study of blood T cell repertoires in COVID-19. Study context: The cDNA or gDNA used as material had been derived from T cells, B-cell-depleted T cells, or PBMCs.

Some clones are missing from TCRdb's copy, which holds only in-frame ones; the method was immunoSEQ multiplex PCR. This repertoire shows roughly 340,000 clones, around 91% found once; its top ten account for under 3.5%. Specimen: peripheral blood. The clonotype was recovered from a young woman who had recovered from COVID-19.

The DNA of the CDR3 is TGCGCCAGCAGCTTACAGGGCTGGGAGACCCAGTACTTC. Translating it yields CASSLQGWETQYF. This chain links TRBV5-1 with TRBJ2-5; a weak D match, TRBD1 (6 bases). V was trimmed by 2 bases and J by 5 bases, leaving 10 bases between them. Looked up from germline, CDR1 is SGHRS and CDR2 is YFSETQ. This CDR3 is 13 amino acids long.